The 31 T cell receptor beta chains given below trace back to one sample, sequenced in a study of spatial heterogeneity in lung cancer. Each CDR3 protein is one row after TCRdb ran MiXCR on the 5' RACE reads. This table has tens of thousands of distinct CDR3 sequences, roughly 6.5% appearing once. Time point in this sample: sample taken at primary tumor resection. The sequencing used PBMCs, collected at surgery. The receptors stem from a female donor with early-stage non-small cell lung cancer.

This clonotype appeared many times. The chain uses TRBV7-2 and TRBJ2-5; no reliable D call. The CDR3 consists of 12 residues. V lost 2 bases, J lost 5 bases, and 6 bases lay in between. Germline V lookup: CDR1 SGHTA, CDR2 FQGNSA. The CDR3 sequence: CASSLTVETQYF. CDR3 DNA: TGTGCCAGCAGCTTAACAGTTGAGACCCAGTACTTC.

This clonotype was recorded a few times. V is TRBV7-2 and J is TRBJ2-1; perhaps TRBD2 as D (6 bases). The CDR3 consists of 15 residues. The V end lost 1 base, the J end lost 4 bases, and 11 bases lay between the germline ends. In germline, CDR1 is SGHTA, CDR2 FQGNSA. The CDR3 protein is CASSLGRARYNEQFF. As DNA, the CDR3 is TGTGCCAGCAGCTTAGGGAGGGCCCGTTACAATGAGCAGTTCTTC.

This clonotype has a count of ten or more. The chain uses TRBV11-2 and TRBJ2-1; 10 bases map to TRBD2. Germline trimming cut 3 bases from V and 7 bases from J; bases unmatched to any gene: 6. This CDR3 has 15 residues. Germline V gives CDR1 SGHAT, CDR2 FQNNGV. This CDR3 is CASSLLAGVVNEQFF. DNA for the CDR3: TGTGCCAGCAGCTTGCTAGCGGGAGTGGTGAATGAGCAGTTCTTC. The entire variable domain, with the rest obtained from reference TRBV11-2 and TRBJ2-1, is as follows: EAGVAQSPRYKIIEKRQSVAFWCNPISGHATLYWYQQILGQGPKLLIQFQNNGVVDDSQLPKDRFSAERLKGVDSTLKIQPAKLEDSAVYLCASSLLAGVVNEQFFGPGTRLTVL.

This clonotype was found many times. The CDR3, as DNA: TGTGCCAGCAGTACACTCCAGAGGCTGGGAGGGAATACGCAGTATTTT. Amino acid sequence: CASSTLQRLGGNTQYF. The chain recombines TRBV27 with TRBJ2-3, with 7 nucleotides matching TRBD2. From germline, CDR1 is MNHEY and CDR2 SMNVEV (reference sequence). Trimming cost V 5 bases and J 7 bases; bases outside gene matches: 15. The CDR3 extends over 16 amino acids.

This clonotype was counted a few times. The chain joins TRBV7-2 to TRBJ1-1; D uncertain. V lost 3 bases to trimming and J lost 11 bases, with 16 bases between them. This CDR3 has 13 amino acids. Germline loops: CDR1 SGHTA, CDR2 FQGNSA. The CDR3 protein is CASSLGWAEMAFF. The CDR3 coding sequence is TGTGCCAGCAGCTTGGGGTGGGCGGAGATGGCTTTCTTT.

This clonotype was counted at least ten times. The V call is TRBV2, the J call TRBJ2-7; 11 bases are shared with TRBD2. Germline lookup yields CDR1 SNHLY and CDR2 FYNNEI. The ends lost 6 bases at V and 3 bases at J; junction bases unmatched: 7. This CDR3 has 15 residues. CDR3 amino acids: CASSGPSGRYYEQYF. CDR3 sequence (DNA): TGTGCCAGCAGCGGCCCTAGCGGGAGGTACTACGAGCAGTACTTC.

Many counts were recorded for this clonotype. The chain links TRBV5-1 to TRBJ1-3; TRBD1 aligns across 8 bases. V shed 0 bases, J shed 4 bases, and the junction held 3 bases outside the gene matches. Germline V gives CDR1 SGHRS, CDR2 YFSETQ. This CDR3 region has 15 residues. Here the CDR3 DNA reads TGCGCCAGCAGCTTGGGGACAGGGACCGGAAACACCATATATTTT. The encoded protein is CASSLGTGTGNTIYF.

The rearrangement links TRBV14 to TRBJ2-3; D is undetermined. In germline, CDR1 is SGHDN, CDR2 FVKESK. This CDR3 has 12 residues. V lost 2 bases to trimming and J lost 5 bases, with 5 bases between them. CDR3 coding DNA: TGTGCCAGCAGCCAAAGCCTAGATACGCAGTATTTT. Residues: CASSQSLDTQYF. The entire variable domain, with the rest obtained from reference TRBV14 and TRBJ2-3, is as follows: EAGVTQFPSHSVIEKGQTVTLRCDPISGHDNLYWYRRVMGKEIKFLLHFVKESKQDESGMPNNRFLAERTGGTYSTLKVQPAELEDSGVYFCASSQSLDTQYFGPGTRLTVL.

As for this clonotype: Germline and junction disagree at one end, which may indicate a read error. V and J are TRBV5-6 and TRBJ2-5; D gene ambiguous. The germline V gene encodes CDR1 SGHDT and CDR2 YYEEEE. CDR3 length equals 13 residues. The CDR3 reads CVSSLYTTQTQYF. The CDR3 region has the DNA TGTGTCAGCAGCTTATACACCACGCAGACCCAGTACTTC.

At least ten counts were recorded for this clonotype. The chain carries TRBV14 and TRBJ2-7; perhaps D is TRBD1 or TRBD2 (5 bases each). The CDR3 has 13 amino acids. Per germline, CDR1 SGHDN and CDR2 FVKESK. The ends were cut back, 8 bases at V and 2 bases at J, with 13 bases in the middle. CDR3: CASGGPGPYEQYF. CDR3 bases: TGTGCCAGCGGGGGACCGGGACCCTACGAGCAGTACTTC.

This clonotype was seen a handful of times. This rearrangement joins TRBV20-1 to TRBJ1-1; a possible D gene is TRBD1 (6 bases). V was trimmed by 7 bases and J by 7 bases, leaving 19 bases between them. The CDR3 totals 13 residues. Per the germline V gene, CDR1 is DFQATT and CDR2 is SNEGSKA (reference sequence). CDR3 nucleotides: TGCAGTGTGGGGTCCCTAGGGACACATGAAGCTTTCTTT. Protein sequence: CSVGSLGTHEAFF.

This clonotype was observed a handful of times. This chain uses TRBV5-1 with TRBJ2-1; D remains ambiguous. There are 14 residues in the CDR3. Germline V gene data show CDR1 as SGHRS and CDR2 as YFSETQ. Trimming stripped 2 bases from V and 8 bases from J, with 14 bases between. Here the CDR3 DNA reads TGCGCCAGCAGCTTCAACCCTACTGACGATGAGCAGTTCTTC. It is translated as CASSFNPTDDEQFF.

This clonotype was seen only a few times. The chain joins TRBV5-1 to TRBJ2-3, with 10 positions matching TRBD2. The CDR3 is 15 amino acids. The V gene's germline CDR1 is SGHRS and CDR2 YFSETQ. V lost 4 bases to trimming and J lost 4 bases; unmatched junction nucleotides: 6. The CDR3 here is CASSRSGGAPDTQYF. In nucleotides, the CDR3 is TGCGCCAGCAGCCGGAGCGGGGGGGCCCCAGATACGCAGTATTTT. Variable domain in full (rest from reference TRBV5-1 and TRBJ2-3): KAGVTQTPRYLIKTRGQQVTLSCSPISGHRSVSWYQQTPGQGLQFLFEYFSETQRNKGNFPGRFSGRQFSNSRSEMNVSTLELGDSALYLCASSRSGGAPDTQYFGPGTRLTVL.

In this sample, this clonotype turned up many times. V is TRBV3-1 and J is TRBJ2-5, with 7 bases aligning to TRBD1. V gave up 4 bases and J gave up 7 bases; unmatched junction bases: 12. The germline V gene has CDR1 LGHDT and CDR2 YNNKEL (reference sequence). The CDR3 covers 15 residues. The CDR3 coding sequence is TGTGCCAGCAGCCTAGGGGGCAGAAGAAGAGGGACCCAGTACTTC. Translated, it gives CASSLGGRRRGTQYF.

This clonotype appeared a few times. The chain links TRBV7-9 to TRBJ2-1, with 8 nucleotides matching TRBD2. The germline gives CDR1 SEHNR, CDR2 FQNEAQ (reference sequence). Trimming removed 5 bases from V and 5 bases from J; junction bases left unmatched: 2. This CDR3 is built from 13 residues. The CDR3 bases are TGTGCCAGCAGCGATAGCGGGAACAATGAGCAGTTCTTC. It encodes CASSDSGNNEQFF.

At least ten counts were recorded for this clonotype. V is TRBV3-1 and J is TRBJ2-7; 8 nucleotides match TRBD2. In germline, CDR1 is LGHDT, CDR2 YNNKEL (reference sequence). This CDR3 is built from 14 residues. V lost 2 bases, J lost 3 bases, and 3 bases stayed unmatched. CDR3 DNA sequence: TGTGCCAGCAGCCAATCCAGCGGGAGCTACGAGCAGTACTTC. It yields the protein CASSQSSGSYEQYF.

This clonotype was seen ten or more times. The chain carries TRBV2 and TRBJ1-4, with unresolved D. V was cut by 1 base and J by 6 bases, with 9 bases left in between. The CDR3 loop spans 14 amino acids. Germline-derived CDR1 and CDR2 are SNHLY and FYNNEI. The CDR3 region is CASSEGRRHEKLFF. In nucleotides, the CDR3 is TGTGCCAGCAGTGAAGGTCGGCGGCATGAAAAACTGTTTTTT.

The rearrangement uses TRBV5-4 and TRBJ2-5; D could derive from TRBD1 or TRBD2 (5 bases each). CDR3 size: 13 residues. Germline V lookup: CDR1 SGHNT, CDR2 YYREEE (reference sequence). V lost 5 bases and J lost 3, with 11 bases in between. CDR3 sequence reads: CASSTGTEETQYF. DNA of the CDR3: TGTGCCAGCAGTACCGGGACGGAAGAGACCCAGTACTTC. Looking up the rest from reference TRBV5-4 and TRBJ2-5 gives the full variable domain: ETGVTQSPTHLIKTRGQQVTLRCSSQSGHNTVSWYQQALGQGPQFIFQYYREEENGRGNFPPRFSGLQFPNYSSELNVNALELDDSALYLCASSTGTEETQYFGPGTRLLVL.

About this clonotype itself: This may stem from a read error, because a much larger clone lies one nucleotide away. The conserved phenylalanine or tryptophan is not found at the CDR3 terminus, so this likely reflects a read error. The chain recombines TRBV4-3 with TRBJ2-3; 8 bases agree with TRBD2. The V and J ends lost 2 bases and 5 bases, in that order; junction bases with no gene match: 6. CDR3 length: 15 residues. From germline, CDR1 is LGHNA and CDR2 YSLEER. The CDR3 DNA reads TGCGCCAGCAGCCAAACTGCGGGAGGTGGAGATACGCAGTATCTT. Translated: CASSQTAGGGDTQYL.

V is TRBV30 and J is TRBJ2-1, with 13 bases that match TRBD2. The CDR3 sequence is 17 residues long. Germline CDR1 reads GTSNPN; CDR2 reads SVGIG (reference sequence). Trimming took 2 bases from V and 5 from J; bases not matched to a gene: 9. The CDR3 bases are TGTGCCTGGAGTCGACCGGGACTAGCGGGGACCCACAATGAGCAGTTCTTC. This codes for CAWSRPGLAGTHNEQFF.

This clonotype was detected only a few times. The rearrangement uses TRBV7-8 and TRBJ2-1, with no clear D. The germline gives CDR1 SGHVS, CDR2 FQNEAQ. CDR3 size: 13 residues. Deletions cut 4 bases from V and 8 bases from J, with 12 bases between. The CDR3 sequence is CASSWAIFDEQFF. CDR3 nucleotide sequence: TGTGCCAGCAGCTGGGCTATTTTCGATGAGCAGTTCTTC.

This clonotype was recorded a few times. This chain connects TRBV20-1 to TRBJ2-3; the D call may be TRBD1 or TRBD2 (5 bases each). Germline lookup yields CDR1 DFQATT and CDR2 SNEGSKA (reference sequence). Trimming took off 6 bases at V and 5 bases at J, with 9 bases between the two ends. The CDR3 spans 11 residues. Here the CDR3 DNA reads TGCAGTGCCCAGAGGGGAGATACGCAGTATTTT. Protein sequence: CSAQRGDTQYF.

The rearrangement links TRBV2 to TRBJ1-4; 9 bases are shared with TRBD1. V trimming: 7 bases; J trimming: 12 bases; junction bases outside the gene matches: 9. The CDR3 has 13 residues. Per the germline V gene, CDR1 is SNHLY and CDR2 is FYNNEI. DNA of the CDR3: TGTGCCAGCACCCCGACAGGGGGAGCGGAACTGTTTTTT. Protein: CASTPTGGAELFF.

This sequence joins TRBV2 and TRBJ1-2; no definite D call. Trimming stripped 4 bases from V and 1 base from J, with 4 bases between. Germline values: CDR1 SNHLY, CDR2 FYNNEI. The CDR3 sequence is 12 residues long. CDR3 bases: TGTGCCAGCAGTGGGGGTAACTATGGCTACACCTTC. Protein product: CASSGGNYGYTF. The full variable domain, rest sourced from reference TRBV2 and TRBJ1-2, is EPEVTQTPSHQVTQMGQEVILRCVPISNHLYFYWYRQILGQKVEFLVSFYNNEISEKSEIFDDQFSVERPDGSNFTLKIRSTKLEDSAMYFCASSGGNYGYTFGSGTRLTVV.

This clonotype came up many times. This chain uses TRBV7-9 with TRBJ2-5; D possibly corresponds to TRBD1 (5 bases). Trimming cost V 0 bases and J 2 bases, with 10 bases left between them. CDR1 is SEHNR and CDR2 is FQNEAQ in the germline V gene (reference sequence). This CDR3 has 15 amino acids. DNA of the CDR3: TGTGCCAGCAGCTTAGCGCTCGACAGACAAGAGACCCAGTACTTC. Translating it yields CASSLALDRQETQYF.

This clonotype showed up just a few times. V is TRBV18 and J is TRBJ1-5; TRBD1 is a possible D gene (6 bases). The CDR3 sequence is 16 residues long. Germline CDR1 KGHSH, CDR2 LQKENI. V was cut by 1 base and J by 5 bases, with 15 bases left in between. The CDR3 DNA follows: TGTGCCAGCTCACCACGTGGCAGGGGAAACGATCAGCCCCAGCATTTT. Residues: CASSPRGRGNDQPQHF.

The rearrangement joins TRBV7-2 to TRBJ1-1, with 8 bases lining up with TRBD1. This CDR3 contains 13 residues. From germline, CDR1 is SGHTA and CDR2 FQGNSA. V shed 3 bases, J shed 4 bases, and the junction held 1 base outside the gene matches. The CDR3 DNA reads as TGTGCCAGCAGCTTCAGGGGGCCCACTGAAGCTTTCTTT. Translation gives CASSFRGPTEAFF.

In this sample, this clonotype turned up a few times. The genes are TRBV5-1 and TRBJ1-3; D is unresolved. The V end was cut by 5 bases, the J end by 3 bases, with 9 bases between. The germline gives CDR1 SGHRS, CDR2 YFSETQ. The CDR3 runs 13 residues. The CDR3 loop reads CASRSGSGNTIYF. The CDR3 region has the DNA TGCGCCAGCAGGAGTGGGAGTGGAAACACCATATATTTT.

A note on this clonotype: At one boundary the junction diverges from the germline segment, which might be a read error. This rearrangement joins TRBV9 to TRBJ2-2; TRBD2 matches 8 bases. Germline assignment: CDR1 SGDLS and CDR2 YYNGEE. This CDR3 has 15 amino acids. The DNA for the CDR3 is TGTGCCAGCAGTGTAGGCGGACTAGCCCCCGGGGAGCTGTTTTTT. Amino acid sequence: CASSVGGLAPGELFF.

The chain carries TRBV28 and TRBJ2-3, with 9 bases that match TRBD2. There are 15 residues in the CDR3. The germline CDR1 and CDR2 sequences are MDHEN and SYDVKM. V was clipped by 4 bases and J by 2 bases; unmatched bases: 4. The CDR3 nucleotides are TGTGCCAGCAGTTACCTAGCGGGATACACAGATACGCAGTATTTT. It translates to CASSYLAGYTDTQYF. Supplemented by reference TRBV28 and TRBJ2-3, the full variable domain reads DVKVTQSSRYLVKRTGEKVFLECVQDMDHENMFWYRQDPGLGLRLIYFSYDVKMKEKGDIPEGYSVSREKKERFSLILESASTNQTSMYLCASSYLAGYTDTQYFGPGTRLTVL.

This clonotype was seen only a few times. This rearrangement joins TRBV19 to TRBJ2-1; 7 bases are shared with TRBD1. The CDR3 has 18 amino acids. Germline CDR1 LNHDA, CDR2 SQIVND (reference sequence). The junction had 18 bases not matched to a gene; V was cut back by 5 bases and J by 5 bases. In nucleotides, the CDR3 is TGTGCCAGTAGTCCGCGCCCTAGTAGACAGGGCCGGAACAATGAGCAGTTCTTC. Its translation: CASSPRPSRQGRNNEQFF.